These 28 T cell receptor beta chains came from one sample sequenced in a study of cytomegalovirus exposure and HLA in healthy donors. PCR used 60 Vbeta primers and 13 Jbeta primers. The method was immunoSEQ multiplex PCR; TCRdb's version includes in-frame clones alone and lacks a portion of them. The sample contains some 100,000 clones, 60% to 85% of which appear only once. The sample taken for sequencing was PBMCs. The source is a woman in her thirties or forties in good health and CMV-seropositive.

The chain joins TRBV11-2 to TRBJ1-3, with D maybe TRBD1 (5 bases). V gave up 3 bases and J gave up 4 bases, with 10 bases separating them. This CDR3 is 14 amino acids long. Germline-derived CDR1 and CDR2 are SGHAT and FQNNGV. The CDR3 loop reads CASSLGAGGNTIYF. CDR3 nucleotides: TGTGCCAGCAGCTTGGGCGCAGGGGGAAACACCATATATTTT.

CDR3 in amino acids: CASSSSDRDYGYTF. The CDR3 DNA follows: TGTGCCAGCAGCTCTTCGGACAGGGACTATGGCTACACCTTC. The V call is TRBV5-4, the J call TRBJ1-2, with 8 positions matching TRBD1. This CDR3 comprises 14 residues. Unmatched junction bases numbered 4, after V lost 3 bases and J lost 3 bases. Looked up from germline, CDR1 is SGHNT and CDR2 is YYREEE (reference sequence).

This clone was picked up a small number of times. Here the CDR3 DNA reads TGTGCCAGTAGTCCCAGCGGAGGTTCTAACTATGGCTACACCTTC. Protein product: CASSPSGGSNYGYTF. The chain employs TRBV19 and TRBJ1-2; the D is unclear. V was shortened by 5 bases and J by 0 bases, with 13 bases between the two germline ends. Looked up from germline, CDR1 is LNHDA and CDR2 is SQIVND (reference sequence). The CDR3 spans 15 residues.

The V and J genes are TRBV25-1 and TRBJ2-5, with D hard to call. This CDR3 region has 14 residues. The germline CDR1 and CDR2 sequences are MGHDK and SYGVNS. V gave up 3 bases and J gave up 1 base, with 9 bases separating them. The CDR3 DNA reads as TGTGCCAGCAGTGACGTGGGCACCCAAGAGACCCAGTACTTC. This sequence encodes CASSDVGTQETQYF.

The J gene is TRBJ1-1, the V gene TRBV6-1; 7 nucleotides agree with TRBD1. Germline-derived CDR1 and CDR2 are MNHNS and SASEGT. Trimming cost V 3 bases and J 0 bases; bases outside gene matches: 1. The CDR3 contains 14 residues. The CDR3 nucleotides are TGTGCCAGCAGTGAGGGGACAGTGAACACTGAAGCTTTCTTT. Translating gives CASSEGTVNTEAFF.

This chain connects TRBV7-9 to TRBJ1-2; no reliable D call. Germline CDR1 is SEHNR and CDR2 is FQNEAQ (reference sequence). This CDR3 spans 14 amino acids. Trimming pared 7 bases from V and 7 bases from J, leaving 19 bases between. The CDR3 reads CASTPFQSGGGYTF. The CDR3 bases are TGTGCCAGCACCCCATTCCAGTCCGGCGGTGGCTACACCTTC.

The table lists this clone with a count of one. This sequence joins TRBV18 and TRBJ1-2; TRBD1 is a possible D gene (6 bases). The CDR3 has 14 residues. Germline V gene data show CDR1 as KGHSH and CDR2 as LQKENI. With 2 bases removed from V and 4 bases from J, the gap between germline ends came to 11 bases. DNA of the CDR3: TGTGCCAGCTCACCAGATGGACAGCCCTATGGCTACACCTTC. It is translated as CASSPDGQPYGYTF. The whole variable domain, remainder taken from reference TRBV18 and TRBJ1-2, is NAGVMQNPRHLVRRRGQEARLRCSPMKGHSHVYWYRQLPEEGLKFMVYLQKENIIDESGMPKERFSAEFPKEGPSILRIQQVVRGDSAAYFCASSPDGQPYGYTFGSGTRLTVV.

The chain carries TRBV15 and TRBJ1-4, with 7 bases identical to TRBD1. The CDR3 has 16 amino acids. Trimming at V came to 0 bases and at J to 3 bases, leaving 4 bases not matched to a gene. Germline loops: CDR1 LNHNV, CDR2 YYDKDF (reference sequence). This CDR3 reads CATSRDHGTANEKLFF. DNA for the CDR3: TGTGCCACCAGCAGAGATCACGGGACAGCTAATGAAAAACTGTTTTTT. The complete variable domain, with remaining parts taken from reference TRBV15 and TRBJ1-4, reads DAMVIQNPRYQVTQFGKPVTLSCSQTLNHNVMYWYQQKSSQAPKLLFHYYDKDFNNEADTPDNFQSRRPNTSFCFLDIRSPGLGDTAMYLCATSRDHGTANEKLFFGSGTQLSVL.

A few counts support this clone. This sequence joins TRBV27 and TRBJ1-3, with 7 bases matching TRBD1. Germline CDR1 is MNHEY and CDR2 is SMNVEV (reference sequence). The CDR3 runs 14 residues. V lost 6 bases to trimming and J lost 2 bases; unmatched junction nucleotides: 4. This CDR3 reads CASRVTGTGNTIYF. CDR3 nucleotide sequence: TGTGCCAGCAGGGTGACAGGGACTGGAAACACCATATATTTT.

This clone has just one count. This chain links TRBV5-1 with TRBJ1-1, with no clear D. Germline loops: CDR1 SGHRS, CDR2 YFSETQ. The V gene lost 6 bases and the J gene lost 3 bases, with 6 bases spanning the gap. The CDR3 consists of 11 residues. In DNA, the CDR3 is TGCGCCAGCACCATAGACACTGAAGCTTTCTTT. Translating gives CASTIDTEAFF.

V is TRBV18 and J is TRBJ2-1; 10 positions agree with TRBD1. The CDR3 runs to 18 residues. V trimming: 3 bases; J trimming: 6 bases; junction bases outside the gene matches: 14. CDR1 is KGHSH, CDR2 LQKENI, per germline. CDR3 in amino acids: CASSPGTGAPPITNEQFF. The CDR3 coding sequence is TGTGCCAGCTCACCCGGGACAGGGGCCCCACCGATTACCAATGAGCAGTTCTTC.

The V and J genes are TRBV27 and TRBJ2-5; TRBD2 agrees at 8 bases. Germline V lookup: CDR1 MNHEY, CDR2 SMNVEV (reference sequence). CDR3 length: 13 amino acids. V lost 6 bases and J lost 11; bases outside the gene matches: 11. CDR3 in amino acids: CASRPLTSAEQYF. The CDR3 region has the DNA TGTGCCAGCAGACCCCTGACTAGCGCGGAGCAGTACTTC.

The rearrangement uses TRBV6-5 and TRBJ2-1; D gene ambiguous. This CDR3 comprises 15 residues. Trimming took off 5 bases at V and 3 bases at J, with 14 bases between the two ends. Germline V gene lookup returns CDR1 MNHEY and CDR2 SVGAGI. The CDR3 region has the DNA TGTGCCAGCAGTCCGGTAGAGGAACTCTACAATGAGCAGTTCTTC. Its protein is CASSPVEELYNEQFF.

The chain combines TRBV19 with TRBJ2-5; 7 nucleotides align to TRBD2. The V gene end was trimmed by 4 bases and the J gene end by 4 bases; junction bases not matched to a gene: 0. The germline CDR1 and CDR2 sequences are LNHDA and SQIVND (reference sequence). The CDR3 contains 12 residues. CDR3 DNA: TGTGCCAGTAGTAGCGGGAGAGAGACCCAGTACTTC. It codes for CASSSGRETQYF.

The chain couples TRBV4-3 to TRBJ2-6; tentative D call: TRBD2 (6 bases). V was clipped by 1 base and J by 0 bases, with 7 bases between them. In germline, CDR1 is LGHNA, CDR2 YSLEER. The CDR3 is made up of 16 amino acids. Here the CDR3 DNA reads TGCGCCAGCAGCCAAGTCGGGGGCTCTGGGGCCAACGTCCTGACTTTC. It yields the protein CASSQVGGSGANVLTF.

The V and J genes are TRBV19 and TRBJ2-7, with 9 nucleotides matching TRBD1. V shed 7 bases, J shed 6 bases, and the junction held 7 bases outside the gene matches. The CDR3 length is 13 residues. Germline V CDR1 and CDR2: LNHDA, SQIVND (reference sequence). CDR3 protein: CASMGQGRGEQYF. The CDR3, as DNA: TGTGCCAGTATGGGACAGGGAAGGGGCGAGCAGTACTTC.

This rearrangement joins TRBV7-6 to TRBJ2-7, with TRBD2 identical over 7 bases. J lost 3 bases, V lost 1 base, and 6 bases had no gene match. Germline V lookup: CDR1 SGHVS, CDR2 FNYEAQ. The CDR3 has 15 amino acids. The CDR3 nucleotides are TGTGCCAGCAGCTTAGGCAGGGAGGGTCACTACGAGCAGTACTTC. Protein sequence: CASSLGREGHYEQYF.

This clone has a handful of counts. The gene calls are TRBV7-3 and TRBJ2-1; 11 bases fit TRBD2. The CDR3 consists of 16 residues. Germline CDR1 is SGHTA and CDR2 is FQGTGA. Germline trimming cut 1 base from V and 4 bases from J; bases unmatched to any gene: 3. The CDR3 DNA sequence: TGTGCCAGCAGCTTAAATAGCGGGAGGGCGTACAATGAGCAGTTCTTC. Encoded protein: CASSLNSGRAYNEQFF.

V usage is TRBV6-4 and J usage is TRBJ2-2, with TRBD2 identical over 8 bases. The CDR3 consists of 16 residues. J gave up 3 bases and V 4 bases, and 7 bases lay outside the gene matches. Per the germline V gene, CDR1 is MRHNA and CDR2 is SNTAGT. The CDR3 DNA is TGTGCCAGCAGTGCCGTAGCGGGAATGGACACCGGGGAGCTGTTTTTT. The encoded protein is CASSAVAGMDTGELFF.

The V call is TRBV7-6, the J call TRBJ1-4, with 7 bases lining up with TRBD1. This CDR3 region has 13 residues. Germline-derived CDR1 and CDR2 are SGHVS and FNYEAQ. The V segment lost 5 bases and the J segment 8 bases; nucleotides outside the gene matches: 5. CDR3 bases: TGTGCCAGCAGCGACAGGGCGGGCGAAAAACTGTTTTTT. It yields the protein CASSDRAGEKLFF.

The J gene is TRBJ2-5, the V gene TRBV18; D is perhaps TRBD2 (5 bases). Germline assignment: CDR1 KGHSH and CDR2 LQKENI. The CDR3 is made up of 16 amino acids. V was shortened by 3 bases and J by 5 bases, with 19 bases between the two germline ends. The CDR3, as DNA: TGTGCCAGCTCACCGACTAATTTGGGTTATTCGGAGACCCAGTACTTC. This codes for CASSPTNLGYSETQYF.

This clone was detected once. The chain has TRBV9 and TRBJ1-1; 9 bases are a match to TRBD1. This CDR3 spans 15 amino acids. CDR1 and CDR2 (germline): SGDLS, YYNGEE. The V and J ends lost 3 bases and 1 base, in that order; junction bases with no gene match: 4. CDR3 nucleotides: TGTGCCAGCAGCGCATGGGGACAGGGGAACACTGAAGCTTTCTTT. It codes for CASSAWGQGNTEAFF.

This chain connects TRBV5-4 to TRBJ2-7; 8 positions agree with TRBD2. The CDR3 consists of 14 residues. From germline, CDR1 is SGHNT and CDR2 YYREEE (reference sequence). The ends lost 4 bases at V and 3 bases at J; junction bases unmatched: 6. CDR3 residues: CASSPSGRGYEQYF. CDR3 in DNA: TGTGCCAGCAGCCCCAGCGGGAGAGGCTACGAGCAGTACTTC. Based on the CDR3 plus reference TRBV5-4 and TRBJ2-7, the full variable domain is ETGVTQSPTHLIKTRGQQVTLRCSSQSGHNTVSWYQQALGQGPQFIFQYYREEENGRGNFPPRFSGLQFPNYSSELNVNALELDDSALYLCASSPSGRGYEQYFGPGTRLTVT.

This chain links TRBV6-1 with TRBJ2-4, with D unresolved. The germline V gene has CDR1 MNHNS and CDR2 SASEGT. V shed 4 bases and J shed 0 bases, with 7 bases lying between them. The CDR3 extends over 14 amino acids. The CDR3 DNA follows: TGTGCCAGCAGTGTGTCAGTAGCCAAAAACATTCAGTACTTC. Translating gives CASSVSVAKNIQYF.

This clone appeared a few times. The gene calls are TRBV7-2 and TRBJ2-7; 8 nucleotides align to TRBD1. CDR3 size: 15 residues. Germline CDR1 SGHTA, CDR2 FQGNSA. J was trimmed by 4 bases and V by 1 base; bases with no gene match: 6. The CDR3 DNA sequence: TGTGCCAGCAGCTTAGGAGCAGGGGGCAGTTACGAGCAGTACTTC. Translated, it gives CASSLGAGGSYEQYF.

This clone occurred a few times. The V and J genes are TRBV14 and TRBJ1-4; TRBD1 agrees at 8 bases. J gave up 8 bases and V 1 base, and 6 bases lay outside the gene matches. Germline values: CDR1 SGHDN, CDR2 FVKESK. The CDR3 contains 15 residues. In DNA form, the CDR3 reads TGTGCCAGCAGCCAAGGAACAGGGGGTTGGGAAAAACTGTTTTTT. Residues: CASSQGTGGWEKLFF.

The V gene is TRBV7-2, the J gene TRBJ1-3; D remains unclear. Looked up from germline, CDR1 is SGHTA and CDR2 is FQGNSA. This CDR3 has 13 residues. The V end was cut by 2 bases, the J end by 3 bases, with 5 bases between. This CDR3 is CASSLQVGNTIYF. The CDR3 bases are TGTGCCAGCAGCTTACAGGTTGGAAACACCATATATTTT.

The V gene is TRBV28, the J gene TRBJ2-3; 7 nucleotides match TRBD1. The CDR3 spans 13 residues. The V segment lost 6 bases and the J segment 2 bases; nucleotides outside the gene matches: 2. Germline CDR1 MDHEN, CDR2 SYDVKM. CDR3 protein: CASRTGTTDTQYF. CDR3 coding DNA: TGTGCCAGCAGGACAGGGACCACAGATACGCAGTATTTT.